The clone carrying this T cell receptor (beta chain) was observed many times. As yet, its antigen is unknown. This record belongs to a study of T-cell reconstitution after alpha-beta-depleted transplantation in children. J was trimmed by 3 bases and V by 7 bases; bases with no gene match: 4. The CDR3 covers 13 residues. A library of TCRbeta sequences, prepared with unique molecular identifiers, was generated. TCRdb re-analysed the PCR reads in MiXCR, keeping a single row per CDR3 protein. The sample has about 300,000 distinct CDR3 sequences, around 10% seen once. Study-level results: As was reported, about two months after transplant, alpha-beta T cells came from several hundred expanded graft clones. Counts and diversity of T cells one year after transplant came mostly from newly produced T cells.

Source: PBMCs, taken before TCRalphabeta/CD19-depleted stem cell transplant. The chain links TRBV12-3 or TRBV12-4 to TRBJ2-7, with 9 bases lining up with TRBD1. This sequence originates from a boy less than two years old with acute myeloid leukemia, due to receive a stem cell transplant. The CDR3: CASTGQGIYEQYF. The CDR3, as DNA: TGTGCCAGCACCGGACAGGGGATCTACGAGCAGTACTTC.